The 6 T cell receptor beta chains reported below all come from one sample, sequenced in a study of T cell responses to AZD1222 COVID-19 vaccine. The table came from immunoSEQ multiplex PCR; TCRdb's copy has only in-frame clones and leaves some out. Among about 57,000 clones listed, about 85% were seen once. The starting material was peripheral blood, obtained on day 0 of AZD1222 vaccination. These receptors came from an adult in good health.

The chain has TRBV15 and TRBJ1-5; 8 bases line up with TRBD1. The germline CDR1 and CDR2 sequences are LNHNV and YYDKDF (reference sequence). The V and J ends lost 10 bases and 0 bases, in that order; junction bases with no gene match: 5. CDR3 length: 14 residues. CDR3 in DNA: TGTGCCATCTCAGGGGGCTCTAGCAATCAGCCCCAGCATTTT. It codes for CAISGGSSNQPQHF.

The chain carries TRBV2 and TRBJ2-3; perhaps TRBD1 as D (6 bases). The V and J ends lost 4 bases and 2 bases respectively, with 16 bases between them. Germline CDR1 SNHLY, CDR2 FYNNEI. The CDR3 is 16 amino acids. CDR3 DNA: TGTGCCAGCAGTGTTCAGGGCAGGGGAGACACAGATACGCAGTATTTT. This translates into CASSVQGRGDTDTQYF. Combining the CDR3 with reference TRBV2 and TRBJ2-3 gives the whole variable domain EPEVTQTPSHQVTQMGQEVILRCVPISNHLYFYWYRQILGQKVEFLVSFYNNEISEKSEIFDDQFSVERPDGSNFTLKIRSTKLEDSAMYFCASSVQGRGDTDTQYFGPGTRLTVL.

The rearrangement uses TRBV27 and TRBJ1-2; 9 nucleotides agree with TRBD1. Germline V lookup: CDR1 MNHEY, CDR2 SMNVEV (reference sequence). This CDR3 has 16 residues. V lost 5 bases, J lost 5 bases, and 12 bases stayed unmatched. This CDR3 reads CASSTSPGQGIYGYTF. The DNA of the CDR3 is TGTGCCAGCAGTACGTCTCCGGGACAGGGAATATATGGCTACACCTTC.

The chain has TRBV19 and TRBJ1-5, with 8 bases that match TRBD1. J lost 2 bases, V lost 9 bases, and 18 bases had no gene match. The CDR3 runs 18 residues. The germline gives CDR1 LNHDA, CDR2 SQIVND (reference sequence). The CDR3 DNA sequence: TGTGCCAGCCGGAATAGGGCCTCAGGGGGCTTGGGCAATCAGCCCCAGCATTTT. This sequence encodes CASRNRASGGLGNQPQHF. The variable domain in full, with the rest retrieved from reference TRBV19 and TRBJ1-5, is DGGITQSPKYLFRKEGQNVTLSCEQNLNHDAMYWYRQDPGQGLRLIYYSQIVNDFQKGDIAEGYSVSREKKESFPLTVTSAQKNPTAFYLCASRNRASGGLGNQPQHFGDGTRLSIL.

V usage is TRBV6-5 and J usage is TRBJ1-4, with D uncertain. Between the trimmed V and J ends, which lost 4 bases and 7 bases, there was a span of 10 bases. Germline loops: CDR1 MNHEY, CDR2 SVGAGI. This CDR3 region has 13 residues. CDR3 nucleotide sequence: TGTGCCAGCAGTTCACAGTCAACTGAAAAACTGTTTTTT. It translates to CASSSQSTEKLFF.

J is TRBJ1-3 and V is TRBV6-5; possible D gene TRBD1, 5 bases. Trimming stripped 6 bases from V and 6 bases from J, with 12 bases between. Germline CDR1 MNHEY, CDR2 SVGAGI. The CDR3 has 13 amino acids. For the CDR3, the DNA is TGTGCCAGCAGCCTCCGGGGGGAAAACACCATATATTTT. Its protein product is CASSLRGENTIYF.